The 23 T cell receptor beta chains below all came from one sample that was sequenced in a study of blood T cell repertoires in COVID-19. Profiling relied on immunoSEQ multiplex PCR, and the TCRdb table lists in-frame clones only, not all of them. Here the sample spans about 180,000 clones, 70% to 90% being singletons. Sequenced material: peripheral blood. These receptors were obtained from a young woman with active or convalescent COVID-19.

This chain uses TRBV5-1 with TRBJ1-1, with D tentatively TRBD1 (5 bases). The germline V gene has CDR1 SGHRS and CDR2 YFSETQ. This CDR3 contains 14 residues. V gave up 5 bases and J gave up 2 bases, with 13 bases separating them. The CDR3 is CASRPQGSNTEAFF. CDR3 bases: TGCGCCAGCAGACCGCAGGGTTCAAACACTGAAGCTTTCTTT.

The rearrangement uses TRBV7-6 and TRBJ2-7; TRBD1 aligns across 7 bases. The CDR3 contains 15 residues. Trimming cost V 2 bases and J 2 bases; bases outside gene matches: 6. CDR1 is SGHVS, CDR2 FNYEAQ, per germline. CDR3 in amino acids: CASSLTTGFTYEQYF. The CDR3 bases are TGTGCCAGCAGCTTAACGACAGGGTTTACCTACGAGCAGTACTTC.

The chain carries TRBV29-1 and TRBJ1-1; 10 bases fit TRBD1. Trimming took 6 bases from V and 3 from J; bases not matched to a gene: 10. CDR1 and CDR2 (germline): SQVTM, ANQGSEA. The CDR3 has 15 amino acids. The CDR3 spells CSVDRQGAGDTEAFF. The CDR3, as DNA: TGCAGCGTCGATAGACAGGGGGCGGGGGACACTGAAGCTTTCTTT.

CDR3 sequence reads: CASRLRVGYTF. The CDR3 nucleotides read TGTGCCAGCAGACTCCGGGTGGGCTACACCTTC. V usage is TRBV2 and J usage is TRBJ1-2; D is uncertain. V was pared by 6 bases and J by 8 bases, with 10 bases between. This CDR3 has 11 residues. CDR1 is SNHLY, CDR2 FYNNEI, per germline.

The chain recombines TRBV5-4 with TRBJ2-3; 14 bases agree with TRBD2. CDR3 size: 16 residues. V gave up 1 base and J gave up 7 bases; unmatched junction bases: 5. Germline V gives CDR1 SGHNT, CDR2 YYREEE (reference sequence). In DNA, the CDR3 is TGTGCCAGCAGCTTGCGGGGGACTAGCGGGAGAAATACGCAGTATTTT. Its translation is CASSLRGTSGRNTQYF.

The chain uses TRBV27 and TRBJ2-7, with D perhaps TRBD1 (5 bases). Germline assignment: CDR1 MNHEY and CDR2 SMNVEV (reference sequence). CDR3 length: 15 residues. The germline V and J ends were trimmed by 1 base and 2 bases, with 12 bases remaining between them. CDR3 DNA sequence: TGTGCCAGCAGTTTATGGGGCGCCTATCCCTACGAGCAGTACTTC. It is translated as CASSLWGAYPYEQYF.

The CDR3 sequence: CASGSGNYNEQFF. DNA for the CDR3: TGCGCCAGCGGGTCGGGTAACTACAATGAGCAGTTCTTC. V and J are TRBV10-2 and TRBJ2-1; D not certain. The CDR3 has 13 amino acids. Germline CDR1 WSHSY, CDR2 SAAADI. Trimming pared 8 bases from V and 3 bases from J, leaving 11 bases between.

This clone was detected once. J is TRBJ2-7 and V is TRBV29-1; 10 bases match TRBD2. The CDR3 has 13 amino acids. CDR1 is SQVTM, CDR2 ANQGSEA, per germline. V was clipped by 1 base and J by 3 bases; unmatched bases: 0. The CDR3 nucleotides read TGCAGCGTTGAAGGACTAGCGGGCTACGAGCAGTACTTC. It translates to CSVEGLAGYEQYF.

In its sample, this clone was seen a few times. The rearrangement uses TRBV9 and TRBJ1-4; TRBD1 matches 9 bases. J was trimmed by 4 bases and V by 0 bases; bases with no gene match: 1. CDR3 size: 15 residues. Germline loops: CDR1 SGDLS, CDR2 YYNGEE. The CDR3 loop is CASSVGTGVNEKLFF. CDR3 sequence (DNA): TGTGCCAGCAGCGTAGGGACAGGGGTTAATGAAAAACTGTTTTTT.

This clone was observed once. This rearrangement joins TRBV5-1 to TRBJ2-3; D ambiguous. Germline V lookup: CDR1 SGHRS, CDR2 YFSETQ. V lost 4 bases to trimming and J lost 1 base, with 10 bases between them. This CDR3 has 14 amino acids. The CDR3 DNA reads as TGCGCCAGCAGCCTCGAGAGTCGCACAGATACGCAGTATTTT. Translated, it gives CASSLESRTDTQYF. The full variable domain, with the rest looked up from reference TRBV5-1 and TRBJ2-3, is KAGVTQTPRYLIKTRGQQVTLSCSPISGHRSVSWYQQTPGQGLQFLFEYFSETQRNKGNFPGRFSGRQFSNSRSEMNVSTLELGDSALYLCASSLESRTDTQYFGPGTRLTVL.

This chain uses TRBV11-2 with TRBJ1-4; perhaps TRBD1 as D (5 bases). V dropped 5 bases and J dropped 4 bases, with 17 bases sitting between them. Germline values: CDR1 SGHAT, CDR2 FQNNGV. The CDR3 covers 16 residues. The CDR3 is CASSHRGGPFNEKLFF. For the CDR3, the DNA is TGTGCCAGCAGCCATAGGGGAGGCCCCTTTAATGAAAAACTGTTTTTT.

The rearrangement links TRBV29-1 to TRBJ2-3; D is undetermined. Trimming removed 5 bases at V and 7 bases at J, with 13 bases between. The CDR3 sequence is 12 residues long. The V gene's germline CDR1 is SQVTM and CDR2 ANQGSEA. The CDR3 nucleotides are TGCAGCGTTAGTACTTCGAGTTATACGCAGTATTTT. This translates into CSVSTSSYTQYF.

This clone was seen just once. The chain recombines TRBV3-1 (or the pseudogene TRBV3-2) with TRBJ2-1; 9 positions agree with TRBD2. Losses at the gene ends were 0 bases for V and 16 bases for J; bases not matched to a gene: 10. CDR3 length: 14 residues. Per germline, CDR1 LGHDT and CDR2 YNNKEL (reference sequence). The CDR3 loop is CASSQEAGVAGEFF. CDR3 nucleotide sequence: TGTGCCAGCAGCCAAGAGGCGGGGGTAGCGGGGGAATTCTTC.

CDR3 sequence: CASSEALDWPWQYF. DNA of the CDR3: TGTGCCAGCAGTGAGGCTCTTGACTGGCCCTGGCAGTACTTC. This chain uses TRBV2 with TRBJ2-7; D ambiguous. The CDR3 consists of 14 residues. Germline assignment: CDR1 SNHLY and CDR2 FYNNEI. V lost 3 bases and J lost 9, with 18 bases in between.

This clone was seen a single time. CDR3 loop: CAWSDGGGPDTQYF. As DNA, the CDR3 is TGTGCCTGGAGTGATGGCGGGGGCCCAGATACGCAGTATTTT. The J gene is TRBJ2-3, the V gene TRBV30, with D perhaps TRBD2 (7 bases). The CDR3 consists of 14 residues. Germline lookup yields CDR1 GTSNPN and CDR2 SVGIG (reference sequence). The germline V and J ends were trimmed by 1 base and 4 bases, with 12 bases remaining between them.

The J gene is TRBJ1-4, the V gene TRBV7-6; 9 bases fit TRBD1. With 4 bases clipped from V and 7 bases from J, the junction kept 4 bases outside the gene matches. This CDR3 is 14 amino acids long. CDR1 is SGHVS and CDR2 is FNYEAQ in the germline V gene. CDR3 sequence: CASSSTGGGEKLFF. The DNA of the CDR3 is TGTGCCAGCAGCTCCACAGGGGGCGGTGAAAAACTGTTTTTT.

This chain connects TRBV10-3 to TRBJ2-5; 7 bases are shared with TRBD1. Per the germline V gene, CDR1 is ENHRY and CDR2 is SYGVKD. The CDR3 totals 15 residues. Trimming took 3 bases from V and 4 from J; bases not matched to a gene: 8. DNA for the CDR3: TGTGCCATCAGTGACGGACAGGTCGTTCGAGAGACCCAGTACTTC. As protein: CAISDGQVVRETQYF.

Notes on this clone: Other DNA sequences in the sample encode the same CDR3. This chain joins TRBV5-1 and TRBJ1-3; 12 nucleotides line up with TRBD1. Germline V gene data show CDR1 as SGHRS and CDR2 as YFSETQ. The V segment lost 1 base and the J segment 4 bases; nucleotides outside the gene matches: 3. This CDR3 is 16 amino acids long. The CDR3 DNA is TGCGCCAGCAGCTTGTCTGGGACAGGGGGCGGAAACACCATATATTTT. Amino acid sequence: CASSLSGTGGGNTIYF.

This chain uses TRBV14 with TRBJ1-2; D possibly corresponds to TRBD1 (6 bases). With 0 bases removed from V and 5 bases from J, the gap between germline ends came to 13 bases. The CDR3 is 15 residues long. The germline V gene has CDR1 SGHDN and CDR2 FVKESK. The chain's CDR3 is CASSQEAGARYGYTF. CDR3 bases: TGTGCCAGCAGCCAAGAAGCGGGGGCGCGATATGGCTACACCTTC.

The chain has TRBV21-1 and TRBJ2-7; the table's TRBD2 call for D was not verified on the DNA. TRBV21-1 is termed a pseudogene. The CDR3 is 14 residues long. CDR3 coding DNA: TGTGCCAGCAGCATTGGCGGGAGGGCCCTCGAGCAGTACTTC. Its translation: CASSIGGRALEQYF.

The genes are TRBV7-2 and TRBJ1-5; no clear D gene. V lost 0 bases and J lost 7, with 7 bases in between. CDR1 is SGHTA, CDR2 FQGNSA, per germline. The CDR3 sequence is 13 residues long. The CDR3 DNA sequence: TGTGCCAGCAGCTTAGCGCTCGGGCAGCCCCAGCATTTT. This sequence encodes CASSLALGQPQHF.

The V call is TRBV6-5, the J call TRBJ1-5; D unclear. CDR3 length: 13 residues. V was pared by 0 bases and J by 7 bases, with 7 bases between. Germline V CDR1 and CDR2: MNHEY, SVGAGI. Here the CDR3 DNA reads TGTGCCAGCAGTTACTCGACAACCCAGCCCCAGCATTTT. Translation gives CASSYSTTQPQHF.

J is TRBJ1-2 and V is TRBV10-3, with 11 bases matching TRBD1. Per the germline V gene, CDR1 is ENHRY and CDR2 is SYGVKD. The CDR3 runs to 15 residues. V lost 6 bases, J lost 6 bases, and 9 bases stayed unmatched. The CDR3 sequence: CAIRGDRGVPDGYTF. The CDR3 nucleotides are TGTGCCATCAGAGGGGACAGGGGGGTCCCGGATGGCTACACCTTC.